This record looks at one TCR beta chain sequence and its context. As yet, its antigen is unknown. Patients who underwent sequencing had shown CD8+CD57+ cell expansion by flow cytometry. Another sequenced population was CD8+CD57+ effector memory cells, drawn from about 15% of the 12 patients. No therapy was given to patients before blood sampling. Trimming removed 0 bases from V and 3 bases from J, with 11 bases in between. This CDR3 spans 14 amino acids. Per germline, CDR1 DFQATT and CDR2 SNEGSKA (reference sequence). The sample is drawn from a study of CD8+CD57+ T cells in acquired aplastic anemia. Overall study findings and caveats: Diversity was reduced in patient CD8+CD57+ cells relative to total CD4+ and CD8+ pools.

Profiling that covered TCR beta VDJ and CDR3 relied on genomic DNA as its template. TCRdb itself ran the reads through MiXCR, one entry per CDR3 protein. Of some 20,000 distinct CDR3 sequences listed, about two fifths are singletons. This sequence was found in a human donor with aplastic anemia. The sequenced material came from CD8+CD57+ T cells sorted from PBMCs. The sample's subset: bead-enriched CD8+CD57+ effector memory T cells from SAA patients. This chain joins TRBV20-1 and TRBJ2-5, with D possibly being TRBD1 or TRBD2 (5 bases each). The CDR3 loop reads CSARDGTAKETQYF. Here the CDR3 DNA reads TGCAGTGCTAGAGATGGGACCGCTAAAGAGACCCAGTACTTC.